A single sample gave rise to the 7 T cell receptor beta chains below, sequenced in a study of T cells of healthy individuals. TCRdb itself ran the 5' RACE reads through MiXCR, one entry per CDR3 protein. In the table there are about 53,000 distinct CDR3 sequences, under 15% of which are singletons. These receptors were taken from a human donor in good health.

In its sample, this clonotype ranks as medium-sized. The chain carries TRBV29-1 and TRBJ2-3; D is perhaps TRBD1 (7 bases). This CDR3 spans 13 amino acids. V was pared by 5 bases and J by 3 bases, with 12 bases between. Germline assignment: CDR1 SQVTM and CDR2 ANQGSEA. CDR3 sequence: CSVNQGGTDTQYF. The CDR3 nucleotides are TGCAGCGTTAACCAGGGGGGTACAGATACGCAGTATTTT.

This sequence joins TRBV29-1 and TRBJ2-1; a weak D match, TRBD2 (6 bases). CDR3 length: 13 residues. Trimming stripped 3 bases from V and 5 bases from J, with 11 bases between. The germline gives CDR1 SQVTM, CDR2 ANQGSEA. This chain's CDR3 is CSVDASGHNEQFF. The CDR3 DNA follows: TGCAGCGTTGATGCCAGCGGGCACAATGAGCAGTTCTTC.

Many counts were recorded for this clonotype. CDR3 sequence: CASSLGTGIHEQYF. Here the CDR3 DNA reads TGTGCCAGCAGCTTAGGGACAGGGATTCACGAGCAGTACTTC. The gene calls are TRBV7-9 and TRBJ2-7; 8 bases are a match to TRBD1. The CDR3 runs 14 residues. Trimming cost V 1 base and J 5 bases; bases outside gene matches: 4. Germline CDR1 reads SEHNR; CDR2 reads FQNEAQ (reference sequence).

This clonotype came up many times. The J gene is TRBJ1-2, the V gene TRBV4-3; 10 nucleotides align to TRBD1. The V gene end was trimmed by 1 base and the J gene end by 4 bases; junction bases not matched to a gene: 3. The CDR3 loop spans 15 amino acids. The germline gives CDR1 LGHNA, CDR2 YSLEER. The chain's CDR3 is CASSQARTGGYGYTF. CDR3 bases: TGCGCCAGCAGCCAAGCCCGGACAGGGGGCTATGGCTACACCTTC.

This clonotype has more than one count but fewer than ten. This rearrangement joins TRBV5-1 to TRBJ1-4, with D possibly being TRBD1 (5 bases). CDR1 is SGHRS, CDR2 YFSETQ, per germline. V was clipped by 2 bases and J by 0 bases, with 8 bases between them. CDR3 length: 15 amino acids. The CDR3 is CASSLQAATNEKLFF. The CDR3 DNA is TGCGCCAGCAGCTTACAGGCCGCAACTAATGAAAAACTGTTTTTT.

The sample holds a few counts of this clonotype. This CDR3 is CASSLTGFSTDTQYF. The CDR3 nucleotides read TGTGCCAGCAGCCTCACCGGCTTTAGCACAGATACGCAGTATTTT. The rearrangement joins TRBV5-6 to TRBJ2-3, with unresolved D. Germline CDR1 is SGHDT and CDR2 is YYEEEE. V dropped 4 bases and J dropped 0 bases, with 12 bases sitting between them. The CDR3 sequence is 15 residues long.

Ten or more counts support this clonotype. This rearrangement joins TRBV7-2 to TRBJ2-5, with 12 bases matching TRBD2. Germline lookup yields CDR1 SGHTA and CDR2 FQGNSA. The V gene end was trimmed by 5 bases and the J gene end by 2 bases; junction bases not matched to a gene: 9. There are 17 residues in the CDR3. The CDR3 protein is CASSPATLAGGQETQYF. In DNA form, the CDR3 reads TGTGCCAGCAGCCCTGCCACCCTAGCGGGGGGGCAAGAGACCCAGTACTTC.